This T cell receptor beta chain was sequenced for a study of blood T cell repertoires in COVID-19. Study overall: Sites in the United States, Italy and Spain provided acute and convalescent COVID-19 samples. Sample material is recorded as cDNA or gDNA derived from T cells, B-cell-depleted T cells, or PBMCs.

Per the study methods: The authors estimated nucleated cell counts from reference gene primer amplification. The method was immunoSEQ multiplex PCR; TCRdb's version includes in-frame clones alone and lacks a portion of them. V, J and clone size derive from that table, while D and trimming were established from the DNA sequence. The table lists 99,000 or so clones, about four fifths of them singletons, with under 5.5% in the top ten. The CDR3 consists of 14 residues. V lost 2 bases and J lost 7, with 9 bases in between. Germline-derived CDR1 and CDR2 are SEHNR and FQNEAQ (reference sequence). This sequence joins TRBV7-9 and TRBJ1-6; D gene uncertain. This clonotype originated in a man aged 55 to 70 with acute or convalescent COVID-19. The specimen was peripheral blood. CDR3 in amino acids: CASSLRGTNSPLHF. CDR3 DNA sequence: TGTGCCAGCAGCTTACGGGGAACCAATTCACCCCTCCACTTT.